In its sample, the clone carrying this T cell receptor beta chain was seen once. The authors' processing: Using reference gene primer amplification, nucleated cell counts were estimated. Generated by immunoSEQ multiplex PCR, the TCRdb table keeps only in-frame clones and is missing some. V and J calls and clone size are given by that table; D and trimming were obtained from the DNA. The sample lists approximately 190,000 clones, 84% seen once, with 5.1% in the top ten. This sample stems from a study of blood T cell repertoires in COVID-19. Study context: The United States, Italy and Spain provided the acute and convalescent COVID-19 samples. T cells, B-cell-depleted T cells, or PBMCs provided the cDNA or gDNA that served as material.

Germline-derived CDR1 and CDR2 are SGHRS and YFSETQ. V dropped 0 bases and J dropped 4 bases, with 7 bases sitting between them. The CDR3 has 13 residues. This rearrangement joins TRBV5-1 to TRBJ2-5; D is unclear. This TCR derives from a woman between 70 and 85 years old with active or convalescent COVID-19. Sequencing was done on a sample of peripheral blood. The CDR3 coding sequence is TGCGCCAGCAGCTTGGGCGGTTCAGAGACCCAGTACTTC. It translates to CASSLGGSETQYF.